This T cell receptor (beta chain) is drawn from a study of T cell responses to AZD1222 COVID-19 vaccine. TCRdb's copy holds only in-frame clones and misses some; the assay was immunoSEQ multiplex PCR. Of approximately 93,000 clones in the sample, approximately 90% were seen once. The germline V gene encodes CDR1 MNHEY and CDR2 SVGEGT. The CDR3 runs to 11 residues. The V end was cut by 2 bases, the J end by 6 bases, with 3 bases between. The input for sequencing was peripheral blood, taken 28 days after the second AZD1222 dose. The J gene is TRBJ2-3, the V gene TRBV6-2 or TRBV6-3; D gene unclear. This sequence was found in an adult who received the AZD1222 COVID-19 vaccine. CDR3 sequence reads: CASSYPDTQYF. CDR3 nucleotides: TGTGCCAGCAGTTACCCCGATACGCAGTATTTT.